What follows are 32 T cell receptor beta chains derived from one specimen sequenced in a study of metastatic and nonmetastatic thyroid tumors (dated by TCRdb to between 2020 and 2021). None of the patients had been given any treatment before thyroid surgery. Library creation used PCR. Reads for this sample came from an Illumina HiSeq 4000. Using fastp at Q25 and MiXCR, TCRdb reprocessed the public reads and kept productive beta chains. This sample is represented by some 20,000 clones; about a fifth of them were singletons. The top ten clonotypes cover around 15% of the sample. The sample was tumor tissue. The receptor set was obtained from a female donor with papillary thyroid cancer or a benign thyroid nodule (not recorded which). Some clones in this sample may be carry-over from other donors' samples.

This clone was observed at least ten times. The V gene is TRBV12-3 or TRBV12-4, the J gene TRBJ2-4, with TRBD1 identical over 8 bases. V dropped 5 bases and J dropped 1; count of bases not matched to a gene: 4. The CDR3 contains 15 residues. CDR3 sequence: CASSRTGYAKNIQYF. Here the CDR3 DNA reads TGTGCCAGCAGTCGGACAGGGTATGCCAAAAACATTCAGTACTTC.

The sample holds many counts of this clone. J is TRBJ1-1 and V is TRBV27; D unclear. The length of the CDR3 is 13 residues. The V end was cut by 2 bases, the J end by 8 bases, with 12 bases between. CDR1 is MNHEY, CDR2 SMNVEV, per germline (reference sequence). The CDR3 here is CASSLTIPGEAFF. Written as DNA, the CDR3 is TGTGCCAGCAGTTTAACGATTCCCGGGGAAGCTTTCTTT.

Ten or more counts support this clone. A read error is likely, as this CDR3 ends without the conserved phenylalanine or tryptophan. Because the CDR3's place on the DNA is in doubt, the DNA is left out and the CDR3 is given as listed by TCRdb. The same CDR3 arises from other DNA sequences in this sample as well. The chain uses TRBV10-1 and TRBJ1-1. In germline, CDR1 is WNHNN, CDR2 SYGVQD (reference sequence). Termini included, the CDR3 measures 8 amino acids. This chain's CDR3 is CASSEWGI.

This clone has a handful of counts. This chain connects TRBV11-1 to TRBJ1-1, with 11 bases fitting TRBD1. The V gene end was trimmed by 3 bases and the J gene end by 5 bases; junction bases not matched to a gene: 2. CDR3 length: 14 amino acids. Germline loops: CDR1 SGHAT, CDR2 FQDESV (reference sequence). The CDR3 nucleotides read TGTGCCAGCAGCTTGGGGGACAGGGGGACTGAAGCTTTCTTT. This codes for CASSLGDRGTEAFF.

This clone was detected many times. The chain employs TRBV19 and TRBJ1-2, with D perhaps TRBD1 (6 bases). Germline V gene sequence: CDR1 LNHDA, CDR2 SQIVND (reference sequence). V was clipped by 5 bases and J by 8 bases, with 24 bases between them. This CDR3 spans 16 amino acids. The CDR3 sequence: CASSSRQANERWGYTF. CDR3 sequence (DNA): TGTGCCAGTAGTTCCCGACAGGCCAATGAAAGATGGGGCTACACCTTC.

Turning to this clone: Sequence at one end of the junction differs from germline and may be a read error. The chain uses TRBV5-4 and TRBJ2-3, with TRBD2 matching 10 bases. The CDR3 runs 15 residues. Germline V gives CDR1 SGHNT, CDR2 YYREEE (reference sequence). The CDR3 DNA reads TGTGCCAGCAGCTTTCTAGCGGGAGTAGGAGATCCGCAGTATTTT. Amino acids: CASSFLAGVGDPQYF.

The chain uses TRBV7-2 and TRBJ2-2, with a possible D match to TRBD2 (6 bases). V lost 6 bases and J lost 6, with 17 bases in between. CDR1 is SGHTA and CDR2 is FQGNSA in the germline V gene. The CDR3 has 15 residues. CDR3 coding DNA: TGTGCCAGCAGAGGAGGGCCTCCCGGGGCCGGGGAGCTGTTTTTT. Encoded protein: CASRGGPPGAGELFF.

This rearrangement joins TRBV9 to TRBJ2-3, with D unclear. The germline V gene encodes CDR1 SGDLS and CDR2 YYNGEE. V was trimmed by 0 bases and J by 2 bases, leaving 7 bases between them. This CDR3 has 14 amino acids. The chain's CDR3 is CASSVADHTDTQYF. The CDR3 region has the DNA TGTGCCAGCAGCGTAGCTGACCACACAGATACGCAGTATTTT.

This clone has just a few counts. This rearrangement joins TRBV11-1 to TRBJ2-2, with 15 positions matching TRBD2. This CDR3 is 18 amino acids long. V lost 4 bases, J lost 5 bases, and 8 bases stayed unmatched. Germline CDR1 is SGHAT and CDR2 is FQDESV (reference sequence). The CDR3 is CASSSWTSGRARTGELFF. The CDR3 nucleotides read TGTGCCAGCAGCTCGTGGACTAGCGGGAGGGCGAGGACCGGGGAGCTGTTTTTT.

This clone was detected a few times. The V and J genes are TRBV29-1 and TRBJ1-2, with a possible D match to TRBD1 (6 bases). Per the germline V gene, CDR1 is SQVTM and CDR2 is ANQGSEA. The CDR3 is 14 amino acids. V was shortened by 7 bases and J by 4 bases, with 19 bases between the two germline ends. CDR3 loop: CSGGTPRDTYGYTF. The CDR3 DNA reads as TGCAGCGGGGGGACCCCACGGGACACCTATGGCTACACCTTC. Full variable domain (rest looked up from reference TRBV29-1 and TRBJ1-2): SAVISQKPSRDICQRGTSLTIQCQVDSQVTMMFWYRQQPGQSLTLIATANQGSEATYESGFVIDKFPISRPNLTFSTLTVSNMSPEDSSIYLCSGGTPRDTYGYTFGSGTRLTVV.

This clone was counted at least ten times. The chain uses TRBV2 and TRBJ2-1, with 7 nucleotides matching TRBD2. The CDR3 runs to 13 residues. Germline values: CDR1 SNHLY, CDR2 FYNNEI. V dropped 2 bases and J dropped 11; count of bases not matched to a gene: 6. CDR3 in DNA: TGTGCCAGCAGTGAATGGGCTAGCGGAAAGCAGTTCTTC. Protein sequence: CASSEWASGKQFF.

In its sample, this clone was seen many times. This chain connects TRBV12-3 or TRBV12-4 to TRBJ2-1; possibly TRBD2 for D (6 bases). Deletions cut 7 bases from V and 7 bases from J, with 14 bases between. The CDR3 covers 13 residues. CDR3 DNA: TGTGCCAGCAAGGCGGGGTCGGGGAATGAGCAGTTCTTC. Its translation is CASKAGSGNEQFF.

The chain has TRBV28 and TRBJ2-7; perhaps TRBD2 as D (5 bases). The CDR3 consists of 13 residues. Germline CDR1 is MDHEN and CDR2 is SYDVKM. V was trimmed by 7 bases and J by 2 bases, leaving 12 bases between them. Here the CDR3 DNA reads TGTGCCAGCACTCACCCCGGGACCTACGAGCAGTACTTC. Residues: CASTHPGTYEQYF.

This chain joins TRBV5-1 and TRBJ1-1; no firm D call. The germline V and J ends were trimmed by 6 bases and 1 base, with 16 bases remaining between them. Germline CDR1 is SGHRS and CDR2 is YFSETQ. This CDR3 has 15 amino acids. CDR3 loop: CASMVGERRNTEAFF. The CDR3 DNA sequence: TGCGCCAGCATGGTCGGAGAGAGGAGGAACACTGAAGCTTTCTTT. Full variable domain (rest looked up from reference TRBV5-1 and TRBJ1-1): KAGVTQTPRYLIKTRGQQVTLSCSPISGHRSVSWYQQTPGQGLQFLFEYFSETQRNKGNFPGRFSGRQFSNSRSEMNVSTLELGDSALYLCASMVGERRNTEAFFGQGTRLTVV.

The V gene is TRBV6-1, the J gene TRBJ1-5, with unresolved D. Germline V gene data show CDR1 as MNHNS and CDR2 as SASEGT. The CDR3 loop spans 11 amino acids. Between the trimmed V and J ends, which lost 3 bases and 5 bases, there was a span of 2 bases. The CDR3 loop reads CASSDYQPQHF. The CDR3, as DNA: TGTGCCAGCAGTGACTATCAGCCCCAGCATTTT.

This clone was counted at least ten times. The chain has TRBV7-6 and TRBJ2-7; D is perhaps TRBD2 (6 bases). This CDR3 has 13 amino acids. Germline values: CDR1 SGHVS, CDR2 FNYEAQ. The ends were cut back, 1 base at V and 7 bases at J, with 11 bases in the middle. The CDR3 region is CASSLGPGGEQYF. DNA for the CDR3: TGTGCCAGCAGCTTAGGCCCCGGAGGGGAGCAGTACTTC.

In this sample, this clone turned up a few times. Since a much larger clone is just one base distant, this may be a read error. Other nucleotide sequences from this sample produce the same CDR3. DNA for the CDR3: TGTGCCAGCAGTTACTCCTACCAAACCAATGAGCAGTTCTTC. It specifies CASSYSYQTNEQFF. The rearrangement links TRBV12-3 or TRBV12-4 to TRBJ2-1; D is unclear. The CDR3 runs to 14 residues. Trimming took off 4 bases at V and 6 bases at J, with 13 bases between the two ends.

This clone was observed many times. This may come from a read error, since a much larger clone is one base off. This rearrangement joins TRBV30 to TRBJ2-1; 11 bases align to TRBD1. Germline V lookup: CDR1 GTSNPN, CDR2 SVGIG (reference sequence). Germline trimming cut 3 bases from V and 8 bases from J; bases unmatched to any gene: 12. The CDR3 contains 16 residues. CDR3 region: CAWRSDTGQGVDEQFF. The CDR3 DNA is TGTGCCTGGAGGAGCGACACGGGACAGGGGGTGGATGAGCAGTTCTTC. The full variable domain, completed using reference TRBV30 and TRBJ2-1, is SQTIHQWPATLVQPVGSPLSLECTVEGTSNPNLYWYRQAAGRGLQLLFYSVGIGQISSEVPQNLSASRPQDRQFILSSKKLLLSDSGFYLCAWRSDTGQGVDEQFFGPGTRLTVL.

This clone appeared a few times. V usage is TRBV7-6 and J usage is TRBJ2-7; D unresolved. The CDR3 is made up of 12 amino acids. Germline values: CDR1 SGHVS, CDR2 FNYEAQ. With 1 base removed from V and 6 bases from J, the gap between germline ends came to 7 bases. The CDR3 loop reads CASSLGSGEQYF. CDR3 sequence (DNA): TGTGCCAGCAGCTTAGGTTCAGGCGAGCAGTACTTC.

The rearrangement uses TRBV12-3 or TRBV12-4 and TRBJ1-3; maybe TRBD1 (6 bases). The CDR3 contains 13 residues. V was shortened by 6 bases and J by 0 bases, with 6 bases between the two germline ends. The DNA of the CDR3 is TGTGCCAGCAGGGACAGCTCTGGAAACACCATATATTTT. Its protein product is CASRDSSGNTIYF.

For this clone: Possible read error: a much larger clone is one base away. This CDR3 is missing its conserved last phenylalanine or tryptophan, likely due to a read error. Other DNA sequences from this sample encode an identical CDR3 as well. V gene TRBV6-1 combines with J gene TRBJ1-2, with TRBD1 as a possible D gene (5 bases). Germline V gene data show CDR1 as MNHNS and CDR2 as SASEGT. Trimming left V 8 bases short and J 2 bases short, with 12 bases between. The CDR3 runs to 13 residues. For the CDR3, the DNA is TGTGCCAGCGCTCCGGGGCAGAACTATGGCTACACCTCC. Its translation: CASAPGQNYGYTS.

There are many counts of this clone. V gene TRBV6-2 or TRBV6-3 combines with J gene TRBJ2-2; 7 positions match TRBD1. This CDR3 comprises 13 residues. V lost 7 bases, J lost 6 bases, and 5 bases stayed unmatched. Germline loops: CDR1 MNHEY, CDR2 SVGEGT. The CDR3: CASNRGWAGELFF. In DNA form, the CDR3 reads TGTGCCAGCAACAGGGGATGGGCCGGGGAGCTGTTTTTT.

In this sample, this clone is medium-sized. This chain links TRBV6-2 or TRBV6-3 with TRBJ2-1; 10 bases line up with TRBD2. V shed 2 bases and J 8 bases; nucleotides not matched to a gene: 6. The CDR3 sequence is 15 residues long. Germline CDR1 is MNHEY and CDR2 is SVGEGT. CDR3 sequence reads: CASSYPSGRAYEQFF. The DNA of the CDR3 is TGTGCCAGCAGTTACCCCAGCGGGAGGGCCTATGAGCAGTTCTTC.

This sequence joins TRBV5-4 and TRBJ2-1; 8 nucleotides match TRBD2. This CDR3 has 15 residues. J lost 12 bases, V lost 0 bases, and 11 bases had no gene match. Germline loops: CDR1 SGHNT, CDR2 YYREEE (reference sequence). The CDR3 DNA reads TGTGCCAGCAGCTTGGCGGGGGGGGCTTCCTCTGCGCAGTTCTTC. This gives the protein CASSLAGGASSAQFF.

Ten or more counts support this clone. The V and J genes are TRBV18 and TRBJ2-4; D is possibly TRBD1 or TRBD2 (5 bases each). The CDR3 is 16 amino acids. CDR1 is KGHSH, CDR2 LQKENI, per germline. The V and J ends lost 4 bases and 8 bases respectively, with 21 bases between them. The CDR3 DNA follows: TGTGCCAGCTCACAAACCGGGACCCGAAACGTGCACATTCAGTACTTC. Amino acid sequence: CASSQTGTRNVHIQYF.

In its sample, this clone was seen many times. The chain carries TRBV28 and TRBJ2-7, with unresolved D. The germline V gene encodes CDR1 MDHEN and CDR2 SYDVKM. Trimming took 1 base from V and 1 from J, leaving 8 bases between them. The CDR3 spans 14 residues. The CDR3 spells CASSLSRLSYEQYF. Here the CDR3 DNA reads TGTGCCAGCAGTTTATCAAGGTTATCCTACGAGCAGTACTTC.

This clone was counted ten times or more. The chain has TRBV7-9 and TRBJ1-1; D uncertain. Germline V gene sequence: CDR1 SEHNR, CDR2 FQNEAQ (reference sequence). The ends were cut back, 3 bases at V and 0 bases at J, with 5 bases in the middle. The CDR3 spans 13 residues. The CDR3 protein is CASSLQMNTEAFF. For the CDR3, the DNA is TGTGCCAGCAGCTTGCAAATGAACACTGAAGCTTTCTTT.

The chain is built from TRBV10-3 and TRBJ2-2; D ambiguous. The CDR3 is made up of 14 amino acids. Germline V lookup: CDR1 ENHRY, CDR2 SYGVKD. The CDR3 sequence is CTTSEVANTGELFF. For the CDR3, the DNA is TGTACCACCAGTGAGGTCGCGAACACCGGGGAGCTGTTTTTT.

This clone has a count of ten or more. V is TRBV4-2 and J is TRBJ2-1, with D possibly being TRBD2 (6 bases). There are 16 residues in the CDR3. V gave up 1 base and J gave up 0 bases, with 10 bases separating them. Germline assignment: CDR1 LGHNA and CDR2 YNFKEQ. CDR3 loop: CASSQGDLSSYNEQFF. The DNA of the CDR3 is TGTGCCAGCAGCCAAGGGGACTTGAGCTCCTACAATGAGCAGTTCTTC.

This clone was counted ten times or more. The chain joins TRBV18 to TRBJ1-1; D is unresolved. CDR3 length equals 15 residues. Germline CDR1 is KGHSH and CDR2 is LQKENI. V was clipped by 2 bases and J by 1 base, with 11 bases between them. The CDR3 region is CASSPAGYENTEAFF. CDR3 bases: TGTGCCAGCTCACCAGCGGGGTATGAGAACACTGAAGCTTTCTTT. Drawing the rest from reference TRBV18 and TRBJ1-1, the complete variable domain is NAGVMQNPRHLVRRRGQEARLRCSPMKGHSHVYWYRQLPEEGLKFMVYLQKENIIDESGMPKERFSAEFPKEGPSILRIQQVVRGDSAAYFCASSPAGYENTEAFFGQGTRLTVV.

This clone was recorded many times. This chain uses TRBV6-4 with TRBJ1-1; 9 positions match TRBD1. There are 14 residues in the CDR3. Germline loops: CDR1 MRHNA, CDR2 SNTAGT. Trimming at V came to 6 bases and at J to 9 bases, leaving 11 bases not matched to a gene. The CDR3, as DNA: TGTGCCAGCAGCCCGGGACAGGGAGGTAAAAAAGCTTTCTTT. Protein product: CASSPGQGGKKAFF.

This clone was counted many times. The J gene is TRBJ2-3, the V gene TRBV5-1; TRBD2 matches at 13 bases. The ends lost 7 bases at V and 5 bases at J; junction bases unmatched: 16. CDR1 and CDR2 (germline): SGHRS, YFSETQ. There are 18 residues in the CDR3. The CDR3, as DNA: TGCGCCAGCCACCGAGGGGGTCTACTAGCGGGAGGGGGAGATACGCAGTATTTT. This encodes CASHRGGLLAGGGDTQYF.